In its sample, the clone carrying this TCR beta chain was seen a few times. The junction and the germline gene differ at one end; a read error may be behind it. This entry is derived from a study of blood T cells in healthy people across ages. PCR was performed a second time for roughly 7 to 11 cycles using a sample-barcoded 5' primer and a J-beta primer mix. A 12-random-nucleotide template-switch adaptor tagged each cDNA molecule. From the 5' RACE reads, TCRdb called clonotypes with MiXCR, one entry per CDR3 protein. Of under 800,000 distinct CDR3 sequences in the sample, 21% were seen once. This CDR3 contains 13 residues. The germline gives CDR1 ENHRY, CDR2 SYGVKD. Each sample gave at least 6.5 million isolated PBMCs.

The chain joins TRBV10-3 to TRBJ2-5; D gene uncertain. TRBJ2-1 matches the DNA end more closely, so the J call is doubtful. The sequencing sample was made of blood. This receptor was taken from a man in his 70s in good health. Written as DNA, the CDR3 is TGTGCCATCAGTAATGACGTCTACAGTGAGCAGTTCTTC. This translates into CAISNDVYSEQFF.